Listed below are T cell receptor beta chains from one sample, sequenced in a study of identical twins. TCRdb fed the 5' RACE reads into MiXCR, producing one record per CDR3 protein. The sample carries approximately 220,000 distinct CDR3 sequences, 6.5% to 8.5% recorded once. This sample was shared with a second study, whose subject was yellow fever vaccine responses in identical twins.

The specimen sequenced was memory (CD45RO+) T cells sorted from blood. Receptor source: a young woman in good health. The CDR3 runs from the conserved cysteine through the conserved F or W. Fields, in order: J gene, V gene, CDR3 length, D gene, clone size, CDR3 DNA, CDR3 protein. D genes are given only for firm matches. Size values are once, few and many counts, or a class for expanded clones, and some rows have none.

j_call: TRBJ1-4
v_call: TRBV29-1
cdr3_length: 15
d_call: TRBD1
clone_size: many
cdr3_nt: TGCAGCGTGAGAATGGGACAGGGGGCTCGGGAAAAACTGTTTTTT
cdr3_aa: CSVRMGQGAREKLFF

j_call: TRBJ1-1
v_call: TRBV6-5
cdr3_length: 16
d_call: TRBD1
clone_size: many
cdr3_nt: TGTGCCAGCAGTTACCACCTCCGGGACAGGGTAACTGAAGCTTTCTTT
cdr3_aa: CASSYHLRDRVTEAFF

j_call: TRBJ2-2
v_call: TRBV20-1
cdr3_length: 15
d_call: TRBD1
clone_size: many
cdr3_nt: TGCAGTGCCGCAGGGACAGTATCCCTCACCGGGGAGCTGTTTTTT
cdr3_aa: CSAAGTVSLTGELFF

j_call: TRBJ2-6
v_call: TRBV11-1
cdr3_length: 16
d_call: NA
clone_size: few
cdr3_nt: TGTGCCAGCAGCGGAACAGGGTTCGCTGGGGCCAACGTCCTGACTTTC
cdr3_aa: CASSGTGFAGANVLTF

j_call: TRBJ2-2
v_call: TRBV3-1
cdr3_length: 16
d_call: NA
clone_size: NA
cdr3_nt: TGTGCCAGCAGCCAAGCCGGGACAAGTAACACCGGGGAGCTGTTTTTT
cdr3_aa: CASSQAGTSNTGELFF

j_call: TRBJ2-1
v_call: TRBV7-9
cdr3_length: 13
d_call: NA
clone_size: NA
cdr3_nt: TGTGCCAGCAGCTTCCCTCTAAATAATGAGCAGTTCTTC
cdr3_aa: CASSFPLNNEQFF

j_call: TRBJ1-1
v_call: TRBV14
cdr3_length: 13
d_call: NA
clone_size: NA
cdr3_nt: TGTACCAGCAGCGACACAGGACGCACTGAAGCTTTCTTT
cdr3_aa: CTSSDTGRTEAFF

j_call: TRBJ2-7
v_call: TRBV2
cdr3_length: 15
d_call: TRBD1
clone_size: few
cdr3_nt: TGTGCCAGCAGCCTACCGGGACAGGGCTCCTACGAGCAGTACTTC
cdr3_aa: CASSLPGQGSYEQYF

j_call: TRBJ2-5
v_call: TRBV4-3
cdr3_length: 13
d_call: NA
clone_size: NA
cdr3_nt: TGCGCCAGCAGCCAAGATCTTGTTGAGACCCAGTACTTC
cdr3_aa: CASSQDLVETQYF

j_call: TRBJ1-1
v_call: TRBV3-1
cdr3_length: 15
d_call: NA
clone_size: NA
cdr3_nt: TGTGCCAGCAGCCAAGATATTGGGGGGAATACTGAAGCTTTCTTT
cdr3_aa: CASSQDIGGNTEAFF

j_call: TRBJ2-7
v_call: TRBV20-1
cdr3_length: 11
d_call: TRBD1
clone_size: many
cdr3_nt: TGCAGTGCTAGGACAGGGTACGAGCAGTACTTC
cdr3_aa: CSARTGYEQYF

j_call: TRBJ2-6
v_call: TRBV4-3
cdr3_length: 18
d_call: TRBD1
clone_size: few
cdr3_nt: TGCGCCAGCAGCCCGGGGACAGGGACTCTCTCTGGGGCCAACGTCCTGACTTTC
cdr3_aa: CASSPGTGTLSGANVLTF

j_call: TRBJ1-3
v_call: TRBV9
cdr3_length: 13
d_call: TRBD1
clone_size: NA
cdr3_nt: TGTGCCAGCAGCACGGGACAGGGGAACACCATATATTTT
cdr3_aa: CASSTGQGNTIYF

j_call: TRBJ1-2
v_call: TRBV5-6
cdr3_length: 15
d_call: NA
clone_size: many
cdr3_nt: TGTGCCAGCAGGGGACGGAGCCGTCTTGTGGGTGGCTACACCTTC
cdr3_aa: CASRGRSRLVGGYTF

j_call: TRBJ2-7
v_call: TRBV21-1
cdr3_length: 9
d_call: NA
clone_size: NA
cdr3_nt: TGTGTCAGCGGGAGCGATACGTACTTC
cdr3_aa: CVSGSDTYF

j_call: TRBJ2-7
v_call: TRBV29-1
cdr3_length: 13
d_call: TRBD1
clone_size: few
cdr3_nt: TGCAGCGTTGCGAGACAGGGGGGCGTCGAGCAGTACTTC
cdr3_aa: CSVARQGGVEQYF

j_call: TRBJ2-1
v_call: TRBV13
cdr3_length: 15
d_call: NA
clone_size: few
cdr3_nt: TGTGCCAGCAGCCAGGGAGGTCAGGGTGAAAATGAGCAGTTCTTC
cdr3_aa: CASSQGGQGENEQFF

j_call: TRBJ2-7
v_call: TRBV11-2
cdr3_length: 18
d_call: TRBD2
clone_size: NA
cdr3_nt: TGTGCCAGCAGCCTCGGTGGACTAGCGGGAGGGGGGTTCCACGAGCAGTACTTC
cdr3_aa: CASSLGGLAGGGFHEQYF

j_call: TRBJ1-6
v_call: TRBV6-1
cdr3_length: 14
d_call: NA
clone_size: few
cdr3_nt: TGTGCCAGCGTCGGGCGCGCCGATAATTCACCCCTCCACTTT
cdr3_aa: CASVGRADNSPLHF

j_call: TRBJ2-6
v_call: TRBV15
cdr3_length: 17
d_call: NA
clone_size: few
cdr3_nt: TGTGCCACCAGCAGAGTCACGGGGATTGCTGGGGCCAACGTCCTGACTTTC
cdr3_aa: CATSRVTGIAGANVLTF

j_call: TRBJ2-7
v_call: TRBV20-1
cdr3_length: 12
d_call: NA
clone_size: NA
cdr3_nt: TGCAGTGCCGCTAGGAGCTCCTACGAGCAGTACTTC
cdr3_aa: CSAARSSYEQYF

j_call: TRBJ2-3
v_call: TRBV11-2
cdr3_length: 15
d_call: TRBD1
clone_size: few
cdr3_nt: TGTGCCAGCAGCCTCAGGACAGGGGGCATAGATACGCAGTATTTT
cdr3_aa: CASSLRTGGIDTQYF

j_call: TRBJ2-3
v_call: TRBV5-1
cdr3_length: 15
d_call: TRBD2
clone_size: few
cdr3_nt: TGCGCCAGCACCGGACTAGCGGCCAGCACAGATACGCAGTATTTT
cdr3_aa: CASTGLAASTDTQYF

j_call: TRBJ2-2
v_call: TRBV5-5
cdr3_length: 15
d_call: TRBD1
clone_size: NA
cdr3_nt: TGTGCCAGCAGACCGGACAGGGCGAGTGCCGGGGAGCTGTTTTTT
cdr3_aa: CASRPDRASAGELFF

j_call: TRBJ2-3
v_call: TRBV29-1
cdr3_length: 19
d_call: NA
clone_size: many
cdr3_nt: TGCAGCGTTGGTCTGTTTTCCCTTAGGGGCGGATCTAGCACAGATACGCAGTATTTT
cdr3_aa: CSVGLFSLRGGSSTDTQYF

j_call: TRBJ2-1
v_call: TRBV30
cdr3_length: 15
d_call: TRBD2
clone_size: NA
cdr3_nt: TGTGCCTGGGGACTAGCGGGAGCGTCCTACAATGAGCAGTTCTTC
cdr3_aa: CAWGLAGASYNEQFF

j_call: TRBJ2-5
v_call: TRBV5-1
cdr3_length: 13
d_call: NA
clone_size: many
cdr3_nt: TGCGCCAGCAGCCGGGACGCCGAAGAGACCCAGTACTTC
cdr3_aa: CASSRDAEETQYF

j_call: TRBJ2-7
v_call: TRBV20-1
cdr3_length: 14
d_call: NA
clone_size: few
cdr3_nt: TGCAGTGCTATAGATTTGGCGGGGTTATACGAGCAGTACTTC
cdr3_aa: CSAIDLAGLYEQYF

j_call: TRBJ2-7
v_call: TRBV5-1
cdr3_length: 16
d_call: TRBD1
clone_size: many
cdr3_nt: TGCGCCAGCAGCTTTACGACAGGGGGGTCGGGAGGCGAGCAGTACTTC
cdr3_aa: CASSFTTGGSGGEQYF

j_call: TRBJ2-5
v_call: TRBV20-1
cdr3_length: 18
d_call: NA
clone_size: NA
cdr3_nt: TGCAGTGCTAGAGTATTTTTAAGTATGGCGGGACCCAAAGAGACCCAGTACTTC
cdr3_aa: CSARVFLSMAGPKETQYF

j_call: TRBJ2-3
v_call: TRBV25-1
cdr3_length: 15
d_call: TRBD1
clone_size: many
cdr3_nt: TGTGCCAGCAGTGAGGTCGGACAGGGCACAGATACGCAGTATTTT
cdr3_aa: CASSEVGQGTDTQYF

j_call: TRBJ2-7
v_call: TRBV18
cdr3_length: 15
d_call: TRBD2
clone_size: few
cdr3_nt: TGTGCCAGCTCACCAAAGGGTAGCGGGAGCTACGAGCAGTACTTC
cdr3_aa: CASSPKGSGSYEQYF

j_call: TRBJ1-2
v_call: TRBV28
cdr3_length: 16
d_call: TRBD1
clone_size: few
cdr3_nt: TGTGCCAGCAGTTCCATGGGGGACAGGGTCGGATATGGCTACACCTTC
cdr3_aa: CASSSMGDRVGYGYTF

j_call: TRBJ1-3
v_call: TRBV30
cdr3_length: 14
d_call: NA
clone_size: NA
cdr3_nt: TGTGCCTGGTCGACAGGAGCCTCTGGAAACACCATATATTTT
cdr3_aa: CAWSTGASGNTIYF

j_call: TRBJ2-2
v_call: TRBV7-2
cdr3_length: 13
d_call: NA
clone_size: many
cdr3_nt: TGTGCCAGCAGCTCCCCGAACACCGGGGAGCTGTTTTTT
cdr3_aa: CASSSPNTGELFF

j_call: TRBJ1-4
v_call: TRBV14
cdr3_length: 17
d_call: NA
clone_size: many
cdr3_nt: TGTGCCAGCAGCTCTAACCAACGGTGGGGCGCGGGCGAAAAACTGTTTTTT
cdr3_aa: CASSSNQRWGAGEKLFF

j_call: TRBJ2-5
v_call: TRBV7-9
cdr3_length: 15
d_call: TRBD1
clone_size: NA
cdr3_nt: TGTGCCAGCAGCCCACCCGGGACAGTACAAGAGACCCAGTACTTC
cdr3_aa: CASSPPGTVQETQYF

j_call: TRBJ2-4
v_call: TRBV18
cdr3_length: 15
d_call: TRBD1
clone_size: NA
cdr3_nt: TGTGCCAGCTCATCTCGGGACAGGGTTAAGAACATTCAGTACTTC
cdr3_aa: CASSSRDRVKNIQYF

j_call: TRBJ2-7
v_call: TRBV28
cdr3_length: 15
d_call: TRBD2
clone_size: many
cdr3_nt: TGTGCCAGCACACGGGGGGGGAGCCTAACCTACGAGCAGTACTTC
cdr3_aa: CASTRGGSLTYEQYF

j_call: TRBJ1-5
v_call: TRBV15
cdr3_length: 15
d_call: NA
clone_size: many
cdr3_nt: TGTGCCACCAGCAGAGCCGGGACCCTTGGTCAGCCCCAGCATTTT
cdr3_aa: CATSRAGTLGQPQHF

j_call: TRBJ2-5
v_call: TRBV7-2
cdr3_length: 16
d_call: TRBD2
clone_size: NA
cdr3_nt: TGTGCCAGCACCCGAGGCGGGGGGCGCTACCAAGAGACCCAGTACTTC
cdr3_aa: CASTRGGGRYQETQYF